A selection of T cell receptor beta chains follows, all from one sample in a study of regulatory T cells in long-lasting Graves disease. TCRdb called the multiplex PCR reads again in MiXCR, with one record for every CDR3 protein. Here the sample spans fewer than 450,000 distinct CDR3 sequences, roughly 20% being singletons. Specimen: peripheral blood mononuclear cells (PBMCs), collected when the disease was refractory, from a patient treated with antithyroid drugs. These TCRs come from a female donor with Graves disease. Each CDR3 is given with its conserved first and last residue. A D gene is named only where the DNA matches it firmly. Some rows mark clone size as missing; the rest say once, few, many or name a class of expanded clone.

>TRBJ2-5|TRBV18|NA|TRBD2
CASLPTAGEETQYF
TGTGCCAGCTTACCAACAGCGGGGGAAGAGACCCAGTACTTC
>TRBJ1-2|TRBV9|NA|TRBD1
CASNAPGGYGYTF
TGTGCCAGCAACGCACCAGGGGGCTATGGCTACACCTTC
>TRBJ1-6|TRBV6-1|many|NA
CASMAGTNSPLHF
TGTGCCAGCATGGCAGGGACGAATTCACCCCTCCACTTT
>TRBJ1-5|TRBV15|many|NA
CATSRAGQPQHF
TGTGCCACCAGCAGAGCCGGGCAGCCCCAGCATTTT
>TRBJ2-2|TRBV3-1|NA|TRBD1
CASSLQGAPNTGELFF
TGTGCCAGCAGCCTTCAGGGGGCGCCGAACACCGGGGAGCTGTTTTTT
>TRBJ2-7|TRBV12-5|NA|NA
CASSRWGHRLLYEQYF
TGTGCTAGCTCCAGATGGGGACACAGGCTCCTGTACGAGCAGTACTTC
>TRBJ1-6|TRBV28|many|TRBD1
CASSFKGQGVSYNSPLHF
TGTGCCAGCAGTTTTAAGGGACAGGGGGTCTCCTATAATTCACCCCTCCACTTT
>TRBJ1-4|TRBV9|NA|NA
CASSAHGAGEKLFF
TGTGCCAGCAGCGCCCACGGAGCCGGTGAAAAACTGTTTTTT
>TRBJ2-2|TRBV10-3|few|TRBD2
CAISELSGLAGILNTGELFF
TGTGCCATCAGTGAGTTATCTGGACTAGCGGGAATACTGAACACCGGGGAGCTGTTTTTT
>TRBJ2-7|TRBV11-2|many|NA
CASSLGATQEQYF
TGTGCCAGCAGCTTAGGGGCGACTCAAGAGCAGTACTTC
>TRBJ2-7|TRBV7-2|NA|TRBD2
CASSFGTSGSSYEQYF
TGTGCCAGCAGCTTTGGGACTAGCGGGAGCTCCTACGAGCAGTACTTC
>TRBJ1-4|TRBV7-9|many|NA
CASSLAAGEKLFF
TGTGCCAGCAGCTTAGCGGCAGGAGAAAAACTGTTTTTT
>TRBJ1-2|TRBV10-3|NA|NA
CAIRSSGENYGYTF
TGTGCCATCAGGTCGTCAGGGGAGAATTATGGCTACACCTTC
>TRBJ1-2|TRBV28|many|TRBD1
CASSPRAGTGVGYTF
TGTGCCAGCAGTCCGCGGGCCGGGACAGGGGTTGGCTACACCTTC
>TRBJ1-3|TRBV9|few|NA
CASSVGGGLSGNTIYF
TGTGCCAGCAGCGTAGGAGGGGGTCTCTCTGGAAACACCATATATTTT
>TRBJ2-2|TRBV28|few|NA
CASSPGTYSTGELFF
TGTGCCAGCAGTCCCGGGACTTATTCGACCGGGGAGCTGTTTTTT
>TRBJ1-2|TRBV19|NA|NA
CASSDLGQVYGYTF
TGTGCCAGTAGTGATCTTGGGCAGGTATACGGCTACACCTTC
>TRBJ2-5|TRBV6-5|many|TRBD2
CASSYGALAGKMETQYF
TGTGCCAGCAGTTACGGCGCGCTAGCGGGTAAGATGGAGACCCAGTACTTC
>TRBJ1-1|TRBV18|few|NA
CASSPSRAMNTEAFF
TGTGCCAGCTCACCTTCCAGGGCGATGAACACTGAAGCTTTCTTT
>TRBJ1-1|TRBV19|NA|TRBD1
CASNRGLGTEAFF
TGTGCCAGTAACAGGGGGCTGGGTACTGAAGCTTTCTTT
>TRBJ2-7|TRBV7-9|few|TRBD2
CASSSAGTSGIYEQYF
TGTGCCAGCAGCTCCGCCGGGACTAGCGGTATTTACGAGCAGTACTTC
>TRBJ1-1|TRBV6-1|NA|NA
CASSTISATEAFF
TGTGCCAGCAGCACTATTTCGGCTACTGAAGCTTTCTTT
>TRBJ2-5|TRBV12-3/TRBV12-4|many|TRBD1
CASSEGQGARETQYF
TGTGCCAGCAGTGAGGGACAGGGGGCTCGGGAGACCCAGTACTTC
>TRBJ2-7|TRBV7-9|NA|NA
CASSLGAGESDEQYF
TGTGCCAGCAGCTTAGGGGCAGGGGAATCGGACGAGCAGTACTTC
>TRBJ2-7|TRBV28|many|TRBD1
CASARLRTGGFFYEQYF
TGTGCCAGCGCGAGACTCCGGACAGGGGGCTTTTTTTACGAGCAGTACTTC